This T cell receptor (beta chain) was recorded in a study of regulatory T cells in long-lasting Graves disease. Whole-study findings and limits: Graves' patients with persistent disease showed TCR diversity lower than patients newly diagnosed. With persistent disease, TRBV28, TRBJ1-2 and TRBJ2-5 were the favored segments.

This clonotype was seen a few times. Its specificity is unknown. TCR beta libraries were built with iRepertoire HTBI primers and Arm-PCR of CDR3 regions. Original processing methods: Across samples, 62 TRBV and about 15 TRBJ segments were found. TCRdb fed the multiplex PCR reads into MiXCR, producing one record per CDR3 protein. TCRdb, not the authors, supplied the V and J calls. Among 500,000 or so distinct CDR3 sequences listed, 15% to 20% were seen once. Sample time point: newly diagnosed GD, antithyroid drugs for less than 3 months. Generation of the TCR library employed RNA extracted from PBMCs. Germline CDR1 SGHKS, CDR2 YYEKEE (reference sequence). V gave up 1 base and J gave up 0 bases; unmatched junction bases: 10. The CDR3 is made up of 19 amino acids. The same specimen was also included in a second study, on T cells in Graves' hyperthyroidism and ophthalmopathy. Turning to that study: In validation, the model predicted ophthalmopathy. These predictions came a median roughly seven months before onset.

The V gene is TRBV5-5, the J gene TRBJ2-2; 9 bases are shared with TRBD1. This sample comprised peripheral blood mononuclear cells (PBMCs), obtained at new diagnosis, from a patient treated with antithyroid drugs. This sequence was found in a man aged 35 to 55 with Graves disease. CDR3 loop: CASSLRADRGATNTGELFF. The DNA of the CDR3 is TGTGCCAGCAGCTTGCGGGCCGACAGGGGGGCGACGAACACCGGGGAGCTGTTTTTT.